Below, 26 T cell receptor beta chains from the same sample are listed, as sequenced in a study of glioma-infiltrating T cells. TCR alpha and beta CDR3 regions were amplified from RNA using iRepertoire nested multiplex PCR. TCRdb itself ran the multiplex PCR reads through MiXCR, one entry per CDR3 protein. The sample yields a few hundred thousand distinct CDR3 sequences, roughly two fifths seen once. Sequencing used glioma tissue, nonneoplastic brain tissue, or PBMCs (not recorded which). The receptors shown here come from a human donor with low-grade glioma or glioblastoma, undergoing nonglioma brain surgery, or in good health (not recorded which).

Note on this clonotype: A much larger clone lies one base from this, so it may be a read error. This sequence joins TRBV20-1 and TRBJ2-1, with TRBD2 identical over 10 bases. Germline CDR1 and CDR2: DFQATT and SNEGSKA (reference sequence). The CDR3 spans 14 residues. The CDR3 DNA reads TGCAGTGCTAGCCCTGGAGCGGGGGGGAATGAGCAGTCCTTC. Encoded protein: CSASPGAGGNEQSF.

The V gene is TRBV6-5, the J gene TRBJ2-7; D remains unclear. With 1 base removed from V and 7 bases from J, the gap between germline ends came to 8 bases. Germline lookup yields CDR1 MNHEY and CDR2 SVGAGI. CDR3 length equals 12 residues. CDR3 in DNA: TGTGCCAGCAGTTACTGGATAGGAGAGCAGTACTTC. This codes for CASSYWIGEQYF.

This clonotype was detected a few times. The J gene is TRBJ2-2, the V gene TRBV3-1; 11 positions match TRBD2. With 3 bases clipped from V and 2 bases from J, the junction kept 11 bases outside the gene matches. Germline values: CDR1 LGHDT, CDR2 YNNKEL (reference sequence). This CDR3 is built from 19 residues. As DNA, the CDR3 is TGTGCCAGCAGCCAGGGGGAATCTAGCGGGAGGTTTAACACCGGGGAGCTGTTTTTT. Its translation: CASSQGESSGRFNTGELFF.

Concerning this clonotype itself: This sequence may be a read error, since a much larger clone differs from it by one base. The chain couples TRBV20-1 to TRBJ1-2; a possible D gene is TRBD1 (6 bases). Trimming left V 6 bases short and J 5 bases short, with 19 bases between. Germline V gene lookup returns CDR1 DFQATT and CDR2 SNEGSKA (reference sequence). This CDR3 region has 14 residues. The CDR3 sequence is CSAGSQGLKYGYTF. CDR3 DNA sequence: TGCAGTGCCGGGTCCCAGGGGTTAAAGTATGGCTACACCTTC.

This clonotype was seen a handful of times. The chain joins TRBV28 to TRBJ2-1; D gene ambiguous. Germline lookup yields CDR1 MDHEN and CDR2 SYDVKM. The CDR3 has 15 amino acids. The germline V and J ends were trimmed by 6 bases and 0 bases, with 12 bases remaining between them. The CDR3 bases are TGTGCCAGCAGAGGTGGCGGTCTCTCCTACAATGAGCAGTTCTTC. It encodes CASRGGGLSYNEQFF.

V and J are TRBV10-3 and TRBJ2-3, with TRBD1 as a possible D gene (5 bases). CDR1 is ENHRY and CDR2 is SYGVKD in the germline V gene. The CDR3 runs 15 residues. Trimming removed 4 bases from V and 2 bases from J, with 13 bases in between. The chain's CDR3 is CAISVRESYTDTQYF. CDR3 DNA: TGTGCCATCAGTGTCAGGGAATCCTACACAGATACGCAGTATTTT.

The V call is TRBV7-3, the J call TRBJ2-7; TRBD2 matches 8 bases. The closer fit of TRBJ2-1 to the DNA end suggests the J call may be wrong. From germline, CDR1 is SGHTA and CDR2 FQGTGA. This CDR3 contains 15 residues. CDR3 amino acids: CASSLSREGRNEQFF. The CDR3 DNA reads TGTGCCAGCAGCTTAAGTCGGGAGGGCCGCAATGAGCAGTTCTTC.

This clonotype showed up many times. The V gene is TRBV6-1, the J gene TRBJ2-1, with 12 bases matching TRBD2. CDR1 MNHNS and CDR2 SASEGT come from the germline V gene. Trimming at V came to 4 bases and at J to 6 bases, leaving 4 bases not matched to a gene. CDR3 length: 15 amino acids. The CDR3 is CASSGLAGVLNEQFF. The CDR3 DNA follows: TGTGCCAGCAGTGGACTAGCGGGAGTACTCAATGAGCAGTTCTTC.

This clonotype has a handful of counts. The CDR3, as DNA: TGTGCCAGCAGTACAACCCCCGAGACAGGGGTGGAAAGCTACGAGCAGTACTTC. Residues: CASSTTPETGVESYEQYF. The chain carries TRBV6-1 and TRBJ2-7, with 8 bases aligning to TRBD1. The J segment lost 3 bases and the V segment lost 5 bases, leaving 18 bases of the junction unmatched. Germline-derived CDR1 and CDR2 are MNHNS and SASEGT. The CDR3 runs to 18 residues.

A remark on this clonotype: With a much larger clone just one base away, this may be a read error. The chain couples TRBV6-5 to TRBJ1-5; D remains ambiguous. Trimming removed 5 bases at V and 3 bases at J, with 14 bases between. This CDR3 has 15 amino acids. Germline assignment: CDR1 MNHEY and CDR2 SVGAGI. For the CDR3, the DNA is TGTGCCAGCAGTGAAAACACCGGGGTCAATCAGCCCCAGCATTTT. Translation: CASSENTGVNQPQHF.

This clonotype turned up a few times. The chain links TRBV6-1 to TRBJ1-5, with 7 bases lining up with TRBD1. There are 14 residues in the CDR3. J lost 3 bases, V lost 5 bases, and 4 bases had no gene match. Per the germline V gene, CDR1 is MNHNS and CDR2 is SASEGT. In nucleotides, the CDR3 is TGTGCCAGCAGTCCGGACAGGATCAATCAGCCCCAGCATTTT. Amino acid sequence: CASSPDRINQPQHF.

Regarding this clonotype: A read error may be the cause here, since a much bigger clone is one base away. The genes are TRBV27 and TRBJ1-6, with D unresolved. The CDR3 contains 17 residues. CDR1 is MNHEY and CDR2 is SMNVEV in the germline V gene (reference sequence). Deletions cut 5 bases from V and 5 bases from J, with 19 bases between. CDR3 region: CASSHQWREMDNSPLHF. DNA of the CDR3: TGTGCCAGCAGTCACCAGTGGCGGGAAATGGATAATTCACCCCTCCACTTT.

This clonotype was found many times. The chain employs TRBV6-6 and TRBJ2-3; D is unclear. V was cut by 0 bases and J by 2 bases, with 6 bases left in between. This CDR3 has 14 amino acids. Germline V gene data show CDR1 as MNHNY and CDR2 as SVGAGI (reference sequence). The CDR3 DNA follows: TGTGCCAGCAGTTACTCGATCCACACAGATACGCAGTATTTT. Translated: CASSYSIHTDTQYF.

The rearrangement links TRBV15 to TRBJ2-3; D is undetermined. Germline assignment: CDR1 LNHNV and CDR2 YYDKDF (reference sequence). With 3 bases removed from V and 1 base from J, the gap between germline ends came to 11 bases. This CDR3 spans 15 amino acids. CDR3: CATSRDLSGTDTQYF. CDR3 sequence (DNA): TGTGCCACCAGCAGGGATCTTTCGGGCACAGATACGCAGTATTTT.

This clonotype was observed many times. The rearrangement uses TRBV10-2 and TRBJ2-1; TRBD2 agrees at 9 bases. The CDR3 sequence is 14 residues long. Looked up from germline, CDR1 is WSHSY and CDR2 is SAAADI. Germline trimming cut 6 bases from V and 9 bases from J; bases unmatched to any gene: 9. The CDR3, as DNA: TGCGCCAGCAGCGGAGGTACTAGCGGGCGTGAGCAGTTCTTC. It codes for CASSGGTSGREQFF.

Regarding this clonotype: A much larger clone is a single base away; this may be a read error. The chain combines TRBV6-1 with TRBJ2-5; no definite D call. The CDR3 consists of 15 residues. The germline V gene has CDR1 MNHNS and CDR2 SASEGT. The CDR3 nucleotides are TGTGCCGGCAGCGCATCTTTCAGTAACCAAGAGACCCAGTACTTC. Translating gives CAGSASFSNQETQYF.

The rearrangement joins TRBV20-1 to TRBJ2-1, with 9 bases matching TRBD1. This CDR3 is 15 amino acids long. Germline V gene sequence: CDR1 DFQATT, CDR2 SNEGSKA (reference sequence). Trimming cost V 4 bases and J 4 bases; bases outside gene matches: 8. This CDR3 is CSAKRGQGTYNEQFF. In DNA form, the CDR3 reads TGCAGTGCTAAACGCGGACAGGGGACATACAATGAGCAGTTCTTC.

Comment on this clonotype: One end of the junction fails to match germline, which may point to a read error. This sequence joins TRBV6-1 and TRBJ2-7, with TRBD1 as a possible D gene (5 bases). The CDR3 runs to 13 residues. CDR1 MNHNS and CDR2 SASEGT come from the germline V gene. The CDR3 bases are TGTGCCAGCAGTTTGCAGGGCCCCTACAAGCAGTACTTC. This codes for CASSLQGPYKQYF.

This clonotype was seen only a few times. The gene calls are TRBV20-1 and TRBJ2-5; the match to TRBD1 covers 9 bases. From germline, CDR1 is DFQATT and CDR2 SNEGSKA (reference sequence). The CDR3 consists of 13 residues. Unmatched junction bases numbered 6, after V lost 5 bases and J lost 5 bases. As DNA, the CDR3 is TGCAGTGCTGTCACAGGGGGCAGGGAGACCCAGTACTTC. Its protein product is CSAVTGGRETQYF.

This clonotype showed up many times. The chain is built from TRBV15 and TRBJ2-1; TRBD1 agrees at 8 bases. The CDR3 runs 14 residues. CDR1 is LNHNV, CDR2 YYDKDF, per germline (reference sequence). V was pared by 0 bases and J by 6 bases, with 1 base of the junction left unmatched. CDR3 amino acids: CATSREQGVNEQFF. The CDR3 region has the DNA TGTGCCACCAGCAGAGAACAGGGGGTCAATGAGCAGTTCTTC.

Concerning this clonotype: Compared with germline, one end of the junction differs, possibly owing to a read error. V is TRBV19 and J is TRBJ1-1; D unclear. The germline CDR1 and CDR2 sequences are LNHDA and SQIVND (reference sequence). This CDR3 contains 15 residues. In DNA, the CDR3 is TGTGCCAGTACATTCGGAGACGAAATGAACACTAAAGCTTTCTTT. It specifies CASTFGDEMNTKAFF.

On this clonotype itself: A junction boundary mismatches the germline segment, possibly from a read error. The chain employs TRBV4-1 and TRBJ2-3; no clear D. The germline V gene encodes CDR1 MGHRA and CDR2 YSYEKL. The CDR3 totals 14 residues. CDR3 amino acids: CASGQDYQTDTQYF. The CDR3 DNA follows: TGCGCCAGCGGCCAAGATTACCAAACAGATACGCAGTATTTT.

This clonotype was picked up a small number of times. The CDR3 sequence is CASSDTFRGNQPQHF. CDR3 in DNA: TGTGCCAGCAGTGATACATTCAGGGGGAATCAGCCCCAGCATTTT. The V gene is TRBV6-1, the J gene TRBJ1-5; 7 nucleotides agree with TRBD1. Germline V gene data show CDR1 as MNHNS and CDR2 as SASEGT. This CDR3 is built from 15 residues. The V segment lost 3 bases and the J segment 4 bases; nucleotides outside the gene matches: 6.

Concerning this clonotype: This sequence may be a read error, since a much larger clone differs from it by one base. CDR3 sequence: CASSPLLAFTDTQYF. The CDR3, as DNA: TGTGCCAGCAGTCCTCTACTAGCGTTCACAGATACGCAGTATTTT. V usage is TRBV6-2 or TRBV6-3 and J usage is TRBJ2-3; 7 bases are shared with TRBD2. The CDR3 totals 15 residues. CDR1 and CDR2 from the germline V gene are MNHEY and SVGEGT. The junction had 7 bases not matched to a gene; V was cut back by 5 bases and J by 2 bases.

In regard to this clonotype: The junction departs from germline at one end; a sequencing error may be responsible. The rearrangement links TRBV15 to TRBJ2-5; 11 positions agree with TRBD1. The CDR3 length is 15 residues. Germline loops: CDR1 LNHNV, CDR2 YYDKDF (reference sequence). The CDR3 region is CATSAWDRGGETHYF. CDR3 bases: TGTGCCACCAGCGCATGGGACAGGGGGGGAGAGACCCATTACTTC.

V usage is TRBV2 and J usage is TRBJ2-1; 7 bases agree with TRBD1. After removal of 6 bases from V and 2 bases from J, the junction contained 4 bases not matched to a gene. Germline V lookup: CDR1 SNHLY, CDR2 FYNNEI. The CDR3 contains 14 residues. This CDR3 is CASRRQGAYNEQFF. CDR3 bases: TGTGCCAGCAGGCGACAGGGAGCCTACAATGAGCAGTTCTTC.